Below, 2 T cell receptor beta chains from the same sample are listed, as sequenced in a study of T-cell memory formation after mild COVID-19. TCRdb re-analysed the 5' RACE reads in MiXCR, keeping a single row per CDR3 protein. The data contain some 150,000 distinct CDR3 sequences, 6% of them singletons. The sample taken for sequencing was PBMCs or a T cell subset sorted from them (not recorded which). Receptor source: an adult woman who had mild COVID-19 (a few samples of this study predate the infection). Cell type and time point are not known.

This clonotype was seen repeatedly, ten times or more. This rearrangement joins TRBV5-1 to TRBJ2-2; TRBD1 matches 7 bases. The junction had 3 bases not matched to a gene; V was cut back by 0 bases and J by 1 base. The CDR3 covers 16 residues. Per the germline V gene, CDR1 is SGHRS and CDR2 is YFSETQ. CDR3 protein: CASSLVSGGNTGELFF. CDR3 bases: TGCGCCAGCAGCTTGGTCTCAGGGGGGAACACCGGGGAGCTGTTTTTT.

Comment on this clonotype: A junction boundary mismatches the germline segment, possibly from a read error. This chain links TRBV11-1 with TRBJ1-2, with TRBD1 identical over 11 bases. Germline-derived CDR1 and CDR2 are SGHAT and FQDESV (reference sequence). The CDR3 consists of 15 residues. Here the CDR3 reads CASSKRTGGSYGYNF. The CDR3 DNA follows: TGTGCCAGCAGCAAACGGACAGGGGGCAGCTATGGCTACAACTTC.